This TCR beta chain was sequenced for a study of blood T cell repertoires in COVID-19. Study background: The origin of the acute and convalescent COVID-19 samples was the United States, Italy and Spain.

Authors' analysis steps: Estimation of nucleated cell counts relied on the amplification of reference gene primers. TCRdb's table, derived via immunoSEQ multiplex PCR, lists solely in-frame clones and lacks some. That table gives V, J and clone size, and the DNA gave D and trimming. Counted here are about 250,000 clones, approximately 83% occurring once; the ten biggest clones make up about 15%. CDR3 length: 16 residues. Germline assignment: CDR1 MNHEY and CDR2 SMNVEV (reference sequence). V lost 5 bases and J lost 6; bases outside the gene matches: 12. Followed over time, Seattle patients had been enrolled while infection was active.

Sequencing was done on a sample of peripheral blood. The chain carries TRBV27 and TRBJ1-5, with 8 positions matching TRBD1. The clonotype originates from a person aged 65-85 years with COVID-19, enrolled during active disease. The DNA of the CDR3 is TGTGCCAGCAGTCCCTGGACAGGGAGGATCGGTCAGCCCCAGCATTTT. Amino acids: CASSPWTGRIGQPQHF.